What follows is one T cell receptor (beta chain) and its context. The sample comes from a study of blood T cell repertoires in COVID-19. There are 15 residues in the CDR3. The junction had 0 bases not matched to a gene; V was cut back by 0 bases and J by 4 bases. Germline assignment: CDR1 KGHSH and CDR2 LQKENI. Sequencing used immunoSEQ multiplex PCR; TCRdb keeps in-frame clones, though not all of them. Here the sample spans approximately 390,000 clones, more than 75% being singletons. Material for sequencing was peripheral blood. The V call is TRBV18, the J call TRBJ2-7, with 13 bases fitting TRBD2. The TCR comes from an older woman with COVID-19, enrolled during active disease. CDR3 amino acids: CASSPPGLAGYEQYF. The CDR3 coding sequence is TGTGCCAGCTCACCACCGGGACTAGCGGGGTACGAGCAGTACTTC. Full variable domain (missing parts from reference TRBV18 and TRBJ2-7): NAGVMQNPRHLVRRRGQEARLRCSPMKGHSHVYWYRQLPEEGLKFMVYLQKENIIDESGMPKERFSAEFPKEGPSILRIQQVVRGDSAAYFCASSPPGLAGYEQYFGPGTRLTVT.